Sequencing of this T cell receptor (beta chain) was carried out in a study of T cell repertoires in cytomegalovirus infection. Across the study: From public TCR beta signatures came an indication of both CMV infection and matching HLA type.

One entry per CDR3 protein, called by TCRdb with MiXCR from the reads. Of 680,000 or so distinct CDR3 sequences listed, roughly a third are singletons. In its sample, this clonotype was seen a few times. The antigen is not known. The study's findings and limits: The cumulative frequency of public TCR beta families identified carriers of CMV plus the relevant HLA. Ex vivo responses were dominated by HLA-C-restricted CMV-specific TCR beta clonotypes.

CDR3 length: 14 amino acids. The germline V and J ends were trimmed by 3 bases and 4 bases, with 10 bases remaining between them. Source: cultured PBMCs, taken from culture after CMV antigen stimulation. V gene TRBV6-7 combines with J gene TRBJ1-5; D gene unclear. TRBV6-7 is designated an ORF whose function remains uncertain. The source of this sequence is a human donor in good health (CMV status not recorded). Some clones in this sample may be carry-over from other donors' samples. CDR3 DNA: TGTGCCAGCAGTTATGAACGGAGAAATCAGCCCCAGCATTTT. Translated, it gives CASSYERRNQPQHF.